The source of this T cell receptor beta chain is a study of control samples from healthy donors and cancer patients. This CDR3 comprises 15 residues. V lost 2 bases and J lost 3; bases outside the gene matches: 2. CDR1 is SGHTA, CDR2 FQGNSA, per germline. TCRdb's copy holds only in-frame clones and misses some; the assay was immunoSEQ multiplex PCR. The sample lists 10,000 to 15,000 clones; roughly 90% were seen once. The gene calls are TRBV7-2 and TRBJ2-2; 8 bases are shared with TRBD1. This clonotype originated in a male donor with melanoma. The sample consisted of formalin-fixed, paraffin-embedded tissue. As DNA, the CDR3 is TGTGCCAGCAGCTTAAGGACAGGGTACACCGGGGAGCTGTTTTTT. Translation: CASSLRTGYTGELFF.